Below are 18 T cell receptor beta chains sequenced from a single sample in a study of identifying expanded T cells in peripheral blood. The method was immunoSEQ multiplex PCR; TCRdb's version includes in-frame clones alone and lacks a portion of them. This table has under 95,000 clones, approximately 89% appearing once. The sequencing sample was made of blood. All receptors come from a person aged 18 to 70 in good health.

In this sample, this clone turned up once. The chain joins TRBV19 to TRBJ2-2; D unclear. The V gene lost 7 bases and the J gene lost 2 bases, with 23 bases spanning the gap. CDR1 is LNHDA, CDR2 SQIVND, per germline (reference sequence). This CDR3 contains 18 residues. The CDR3 spells CASTHLMVRGPNTGELFF. DNA of the CDR3: TGTGCCAGTACCCACCTGATGGTTAGAGGCCCCAACACCGGGGAGCTGTTTTTT. Looking up the rest from reference TRBV19 and TRBJ2-2 gives the full variable domain: DGGITQSPKYLFRKEGQNVTLSCEQNLNHDAMYWYRQDPGQGLRLIYYSQIVNDFQKGDIAEGYSVSREKKESFPLTVTSAQKNPTAFYLCASTHLMVRGPNTGELFFGEGSRLTVL.

The J gene is TRBJ1-2, the V gene TRBV6-1, with D tentatively TRBD1 (6 bases). V gave up 6 bases and J gave up 8 bases, with 16 bases separating them. CDR1 is MNHNS, CDR2 SASEGT, per germline. The CDR3 totals 13 residues. The CDR3 coding sequence is TGTGCCAGCAGCGTTACAGGGCCCCGAGGCTACACCTTC. As protein: CASSVTGPRGYTF.

The chain carries TRBV10-3 and TRBJ2-1, with D tentatively TRBD2 (5 bases). Trimming pared 8 bases from V and 8 bases from J, leaving 22 bases between. CDR3 size: 15 residues. Per the germline V gene, CDR1 is ENHRY and CDR2 is SYGVKD. The CDR3: CAISDVRGLSDEQFF. The CDR3 DNA reads TGTGCCATCTCGGACGTTCGCGGGCTTAGCGATGAGCAGTTCTTC.

The chain recombines TRBV6-6 with TRBJ1-6; possibly TRBD1 for D (5 bases). CDR1 and CDR2 from the germline V gene are MNHNY and SVGAGI (reference sequence). Trimming removed 3 bases at V and 7 bases at J, with 16 bases between. CDR3 length: 16 amino acids. CDR3 amino acids: CASSYGPGTANSPLHF. The CDR3 nucleotides are TGTGCCAGCAGTTATGGTCCCGGGACGGCAAATTCACCCCTCCACTTT.

This clone was counted between two and nine times. The chain carries TRBV9 and TRBJ1-2; D gene unclear. The germline V gene encodes CDR1 SGDLS and CDR2 YYNGEE. The CDR3 totals 16 residues. Trimming removed 4 bases at V and 4 bases at J, with 20 bases between. The chain's CDR3 is CASSPKPLESLYGYTF. CDR3 sequence (DNA): TGTGCCAGCAGCCCCAAACCCCTCGAGTCACTCTATGGCTACACCTTC. The whole variable domain, remainder taken from reference TRBV9 and TRBJ1-2, is DSGVTQTPKHLITATGQRVTLRCSPRSGDLSVYWYQQSLDQGLQFLIQYYNGEERAKGNILERFSAQQFPDLHSELNLSSLELGDSALYFCASSPKPLESLYGYTFGSGTRLTVV.

The chain carries TRBV7-2 and TRBJ1-1; D possibly corresponds to TRBD1 (5 bases). The V gene's germline CDR1 is SGHTA and CDR2 FQGNSA. The CDR3 has 15 residues. V was pared by 1 base and J by 4 bases, with 13 bases between. CDR3 amino acids: CASSLVRGGGTEAFF. CDR3 sequence (DNA): TGTGCCAGCAGCTTAGTTAGGGGTGGAGGCACTGAAGCTTTCTTT.

The V call is TRBV5-6, the J call TRBJ2-1; 8 nucleotides match TRBD2. This CDR3 region has 15 residues. Trimming removed 5 bases from V and 2 bases from J; junction bases left unmatched: 6. CDR1 and CDR2 from the germline V gene are SGHDT and YYEEEE. CDR3 DNA: TGTGCCAGCAGGTCGGGACTAGAAACCTACAATGAGCAGTTCTTC. It is translated as CASRSGLETYNEQFF.

The CDR3 sequence is CASSLLLRGGYTF. CDR3 bases: TGTGCCAGCAGCTTGTTGTTGCGGGGAGGCTACACCTTC. The V call is TRBV5-8, the J call TRBJ1-2; D is unclear. V was pared by 1 base and J by 8 bases, with 12 bases between. CDR3 length: 13 amino acids. Germline CDR1 SGHTS, CDR2 YDEGEE.

This rearrangement joins TRBV7-9 to TRBJ2-1; 10 bases align to TRBD2. Per the germline V gene, CDR1 is SEHNR and CDR2 is FQNEAQ (reference sequence). V gave up 3 bases and J gave up 9 bases; unmatched junction bases: 8. This CDR3 is built from 15 residues. The CDR3 bases are TGTGCCAGCAGCTTCTCGACTAGCGGGTTCGGTGAGCAGTTCTTC. This codes for CASSFSTSGFGEQFF.

The CDR3 reads CASSLEPGPYEQYF. The CDR3 coding sequence is TGCGCCAGCAGCTTGGAGCCGGGTCCCTACGAGCAGTACTTC. This chain links TRBV5-1 with TRBJ2-7, with D unclear. Germline V gene lookup returns CDR1 SGHRS and CDR2 YFSETQ. CDR3 length equals 14 residues. Between the trimmed V and J ends, which lost 0 bases and 2 bases, there was a span of 9 bases. Drawing the rest from reference TRBV5-1 and TRBJ2-7, the complete variable domain is KAGVTQTPRYLIKTRGQQVTLSCSPISGHRSVSWYQQTPGQGLQFLFEYFSETQRNKGNFPGRFSGRQFSNSRSEMNVSTLELGDSALYLCASSLEPGPYEQYFGPGTRLTVT.

V gene TRBV9 combines with J gene TRBJ2-1; D is ambiguous. This CDR3 spans 13 amino acids. V lost 0 bases, J lost 15 bases, and 16 bases lay in between. Looked up from germline, CDR1 is SGDLS and CDR2 is YYNGEE. This CDR3 is CASSVGSAPPAFF. CDR3 nucleotide sequence: TGTGCCAGCAGCGTAGGGAGCGCCCCACCCGCGTTCTTC.

This clone was seen only a few times. The rearrangement uses TRBV11-2 and TRBJ1-2, with D perhaps matching TRBD1 (5 bases). With 1 base removed from V and 8 bases from J, the gap between germline ends came to 14 bases. There are 14 residues in the CDR3. The germline gives CDR1 SGHAT, CDR2 FQNNGV. This CDR3 is CASSLAGSLWGYTF. The CDR3 nucleotides are TGTGCCAGCAGCTTAGCAGGGTCCTTATGGGGCTACACCTTC.

The chain uses TRBV9 and TRBJ1-1, with a possible D match to TRBD1 (5 bases). V shed 2 bases and J shed 6 bases, with 8 bases lying between them. In germline, CDR1 is SGDLS, CDR2 YYNGEE. The CDR3 spans 12 residues. The CDR3 sequence is CASSVLGAEAFF. CDR3 nucleotides: TGTGCCAGCAGCGTTTTGGGGGCTGAAGCTTTCTTT.

The chain is built from TRBV28 and TRBJ2-7; D ambiguous. V lost 4 bases to trimming and J lost 3 bases, with 10 bases between them. The CDR3 runs to 13 residues. Looked up from germline, CDR1 is MDHEN and CDR2 is SYDVKM. The CDR3 reads CASSYIIRYEQYF. The CDR3 region has the DNA TGTGCCAGCAGTTACATTATCCGCTACGAGCAGTACTTC.

The chain is built from TRBV28 and TRBJ2-3; the match to TRBD2 covers 9 bases. V was clipped by 4 bases and J by 9 bases; unmatched bases: 14. CDR3 length: 16 amino acids. Germline lookup yields CDR1 MDHEN and CDR2 SYDVKM. This CDR3 is CASSSRLADNTGTQYF. In DNA form, the CDR3 reads TGTGCCAGCAGTTCAAGACTAGCGGATAACACAGGGACGCAGTATTTT. Filled out from reference TRBV28 and TRBJ2-3, the complete variable domain reads DVKVTQSSRYLVKRTGEKVFLECVQDMDHENMFWYRQDPGLGLRLIYFSYDVKMKEKGDIPEGYSVSREKKERFSLILESASTNQTSMYLCASSSRLADNTGTQYFGPGTRLTVL.

The chain employs TRBV15 and TRBJ2-5; D is possibly TRBD1 (5 bases). TRBJ2-7 explains the end of the DNA better; the J call may be wrong. CDR3 length: 16 residues. Germline assignment: CDR1 LNHNV and CDR2 YYDKDF (reference sequence). The CDR3 here is CATSPGVGRAHYEQYF. The CDR3 bases are TGTGCCACCAGCCCCGGCGTCGGCAGGGCTCACTACGAGCAGTACTTC.

The table lists this clone with a few counts. The chain has TRBV7-3 and TRBJ2-2, with D hard to call. V was shortened by 1 base and J by 7 bases, with 7 bases between the two germline ends. CDR1 is SGHTA and CDR2 is FQGTGA in the germline V gene. The CDR3 consists of 13 residues. The CDR3 protein is CASSLSVDGELFF. The CDR3 nucleotides are TGTGCCAGCAGCTTAAGCGTTGACGGGGAGCTGTTTTTT. The entire variable domain, with the rest obtained from reference TRBV7-3 and TRBJ2-2, is as follows: GAGVSQTPSNKVTEKGKYVELRCDPISGHTALYWYRQSLGQGPEFLIYFQGTGAADDSGLPNDRFFAVRPEGSVSTLKIQRTERGDSAVYLCASSLSVDGELFFGEGSRLTVL.

The J gene is TRBJ1-4, the V gene TRBV6-4; D is unclear. Germline values: CDR1 MRHNA, CDR2 SNTAGT. The germline V and J ends were trimmed by 6 bases and 0 bases, with 8 bases remaining between them. The CDR3 has 14 amino acids. The CDR3: CASSPPATNEKLFF. The DNA of the CDR3 is TGTGCCAGCAGCCCCCCTGCAACTAATGAAAAACTGTTTTTT.